This TCR beta chain was identified during a study of long-term antiretroviral therapy in people with HIV. Overall study results and limits: Comparison with controls showed narrower CDR3 length ranges in HIV repertoires. Dominance of pre-ART expanded clones persisted, fluctuating and often declining after ART.

A v3.0 immunoSEQ assay was performed at survey level. The table came from immunoSEQ multiplex PCR; TCRdb's copy has only in-frame clones and leaves some out. This table holds under 30,000 clones, approximately 86% found once. Germline trimming cut 4 bases from V and 2 bases from J; bases unmatched to any gene: 3. From germline, CDR1 is SGHRS and CDR2 YFSETQ. This CDR3 is built from 14 residues. Turning to this clone: Its antigen remains unknown.

Sample: unsorted PBMCs, taken 1.8 years before starting antiretroviral therapy. The clonotype originates from a man aged 45 to 65 with HIV. This chain joins TRBV5-1 and TRBJ2-1, with 7 bases matching TRBD1. The CDR3 coding sequence is TGCGCCAGCAGCCCGGGGACAGCCTACAATGAGCAGTTCTTC. It translates to CASSPGTAYNEQFF.